This T cell receptor (beta chain) was sequenced during a study of cytomegalovirus exposure and HLA in healthy donors. Study-wide findings and caveats: TRBV6-2, TRBV6-3 and some other V segments were unresolvable in 87-base-pair reads. In a later analysis, TCR beta V- and J-gene trimming was associated with a missense DCLRE1C variant. Relative to equally common others, HLA-associated TCR beta chains showed greater clonal expansion in a later analysis.

The germline CDR1 and CDR2 sequences are MNHNS and SASEGT. V lost 1 base and J lost 6, with 16 bases in between. CDR3 length equals 16 residues. This clone occurred once. The target antigen is unknown. The PCR contained 60 Vbeta and 13 Jbeta primers. Measured with immunoSEQ multiplex PCR; TCRdb has only the in-frame clones, and not every one. Among roughly 140,000 clones listed, around 75% were seen once. This TCR was sampled from a woman aged 25 to 39 in good health and CMV-seronegative. The chain uses TRBV6-1 and TRBJ2-1, with D tentatively TRBD2 (5 bases). Material: PBMCs. The CDR3 DNA follows: TGTGCCAGCAGTGAAGTTGTGGGAGCCGGCATCAATGAGCAGTTCTTC. It encodes CASSEVVGAGINEQFF.